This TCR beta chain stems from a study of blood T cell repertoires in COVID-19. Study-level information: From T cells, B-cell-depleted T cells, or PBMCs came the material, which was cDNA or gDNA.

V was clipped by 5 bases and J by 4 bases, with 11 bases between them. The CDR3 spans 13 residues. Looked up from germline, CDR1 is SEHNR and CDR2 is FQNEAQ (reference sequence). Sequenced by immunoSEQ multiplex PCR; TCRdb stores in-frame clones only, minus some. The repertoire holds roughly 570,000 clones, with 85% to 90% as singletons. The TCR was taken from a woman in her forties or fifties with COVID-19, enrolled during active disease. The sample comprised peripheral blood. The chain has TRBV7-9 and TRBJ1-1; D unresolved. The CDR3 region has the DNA TGTGCCAGCAGCCTAAATGCGGGCACTGAAGCTTTCTTT. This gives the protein CASSLNAGTEAFF.